This TCR beta chain originates from a study of Graves' ophthalmopathy and Graves' hyperthyroidism. This clonotype was detected ten times or more. Germline CDR1 and CDR2: SQVTM and ANQGSEA. V lost 6 bases and J lost 7; bases outside the gene matches: 6. The CDR3 totals 13 residues. RNA transcripts were the template, and TCR beta CDR3 regions were amplified from them. An opening RT-PCR round employed HTBI primers and preceded a second-round multiplex PCR. A single record per CDR3 protein comes from TCRdb applying MiXCR to the multiplex PCR reads. The sample holds 620,000 or so distinct CDR3 sequences, 20% to 25% seen once. Eligible hyperthyroidism cases comprised new diagnoses of under 2 months' duration in individuals aged 18 to 65.

The TCR comes from a woman younger than 35 with stable Graves' hyperthyroidism. Some clones in this sample may be carry-over from other donors' samples. The chain links TRBV29-1 to TRBJ1-2; 12 nucleotides align to TRBD1. Sequencing was carried out using peripheral blood. The DNA for the CDR3 is TGCAGCGTCGGACCGGGACAGGGGGCTGGCTACACCTTC. Protein sequence: CSVGPGQGAGYTF.